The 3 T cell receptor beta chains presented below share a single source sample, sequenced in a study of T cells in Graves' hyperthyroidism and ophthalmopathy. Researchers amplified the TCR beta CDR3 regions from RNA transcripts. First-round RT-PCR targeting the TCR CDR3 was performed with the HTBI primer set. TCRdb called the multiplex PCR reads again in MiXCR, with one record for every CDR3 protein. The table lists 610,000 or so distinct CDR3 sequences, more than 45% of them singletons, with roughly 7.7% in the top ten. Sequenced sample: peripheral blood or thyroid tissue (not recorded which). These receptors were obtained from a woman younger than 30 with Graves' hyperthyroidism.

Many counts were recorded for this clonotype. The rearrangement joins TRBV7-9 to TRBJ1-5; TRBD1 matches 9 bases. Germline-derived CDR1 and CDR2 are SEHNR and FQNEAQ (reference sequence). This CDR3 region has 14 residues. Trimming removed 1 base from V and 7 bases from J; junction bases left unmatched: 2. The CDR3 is CASSLVGQGQPQHF. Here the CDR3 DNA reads TGTGCCAGCAGCTTAGTGGGACAGGGCCAGCCCCAGCATTTT.

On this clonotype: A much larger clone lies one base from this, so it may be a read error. CDR3: CACSSGTGTSGANVLTF. CDR3 coding DNA: TGTGCCTGCAGCTCCGGGACAGGGACCTCTGGGGCCAACGTCCTGACTTTC. The gene calls are TRBV5-5 and TRBJ2-6, with 9 bases matching TRBD1. CDR1 and CDR2 (germline): SGHKS, YYEKEE (reference sequence). This CDR3 is built from 17 residues.

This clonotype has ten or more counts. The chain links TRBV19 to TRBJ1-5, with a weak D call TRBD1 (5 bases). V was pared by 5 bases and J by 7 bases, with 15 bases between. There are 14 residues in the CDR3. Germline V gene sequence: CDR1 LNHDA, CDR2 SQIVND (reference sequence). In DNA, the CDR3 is TGTGCCAGTAGTGGGGGTAAGGGTGGGCAGCCCCAGCATTTT. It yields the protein CASSGGKGGQPQHF.